The 4 T cell receptor beta chains given below trace back to one sample, sequenced in a study of T cells in Graves' hyperthyroidism and ophthalmopathy. RNA transcripts served as the template for amplifying TCR beta CDR3 regions. HTBI primers were the set used in a first-round RT-PCR of the TCR CDR3. MiXCR, run by TCRdb on the multiplex PCR reads, gives a single entry per CDR3 protein. The sample holds about 640,000 distinct CDR3 sequences; less than 25% are singletons and the top ten take 34%. The sample was blood. The receptors were sampled from a man aged 30 to 39 with Graves' ophthalmopathy.

This clonotype was counted between two and nine times. The gene calls are TRBV14 and TRBJ2-5; 7 bases match TRBD2. The germline V gene has CDR1 SGHDN and CDR2 FVKESK. The CDR3 extends over 16 amino acids. V shed 0 bases and J 4 bases; nucleotides not matched to a gene: 8. CDR3 DNA: TGTGCCAGCAGCCAAGAAAGACTAGCCGGTGTAGAGACCCAGTACTTC. Protein sequence: CASSQERLAGVETQYF.

The chain couples TRBV29-1 to TRBJ2-3; 13 bases agree with TRBD2. Germline V CDR1 and CDR2: SQVTM, ANQGSEA. Germline trimming cut 5 bases from V and 6 bases from J; bases unmatched to any gene: 5. The CDR3 length is 14 residues. The CDR3 is CSVTGLAGVDTQYF. In DNA, the CDR3 is TGCAGCGTTACTGGACTAGCGGGAGTCGATACGCAGTATTTT.

This clonotype was picked up many times. The V and J genes are TRBV30 and TRBJ2-2; a weak D match, TRBD1 (5 bases). V was shortened by 3 bases and J by 1 base, with 9 bases between the two germline ends. The CDR3 length is 14 residues. CDR1 GTSNPN and CDR2 SVGIG come from the germline V gene (reference sequence). CDR3 loop: CAWSQGGNTGELFF. The DNA for the CDR3 is TGTGCCTGGAGCCAGGGTGGGAACACCGGGGAGCTGTTTTTT.

V gene TRBV2 combines with J gene TRBJ1-5; D remains ambiguous. Trimming removed 4 bases from V and 6 bases from J, with 7 bases in between. Germline V lookup: CDR1 SNHLY, CDR2 FYNNEI. There are 12 residues in the CDR3. This chain's CDR3 is CASSVGTQPQHF. The CDR3, as DNA: TGTGCCAGCAGTGTCGGTACTCAGCCCCAGCATTTT.